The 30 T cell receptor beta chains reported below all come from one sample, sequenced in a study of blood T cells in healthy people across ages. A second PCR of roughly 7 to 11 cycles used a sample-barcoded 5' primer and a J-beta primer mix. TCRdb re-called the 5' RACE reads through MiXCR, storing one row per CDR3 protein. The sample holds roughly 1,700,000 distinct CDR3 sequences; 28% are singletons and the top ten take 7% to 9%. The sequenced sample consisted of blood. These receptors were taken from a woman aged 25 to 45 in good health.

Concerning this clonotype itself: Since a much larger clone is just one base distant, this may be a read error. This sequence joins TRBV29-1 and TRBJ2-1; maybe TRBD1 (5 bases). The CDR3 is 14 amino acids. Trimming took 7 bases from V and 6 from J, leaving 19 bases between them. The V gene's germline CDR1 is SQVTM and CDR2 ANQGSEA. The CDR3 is CSATRAGFVNEQFF. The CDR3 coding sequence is TGCAGCGCCACCCGGGCAGGGTTCGTCAATGAGCAGTTCTTC.

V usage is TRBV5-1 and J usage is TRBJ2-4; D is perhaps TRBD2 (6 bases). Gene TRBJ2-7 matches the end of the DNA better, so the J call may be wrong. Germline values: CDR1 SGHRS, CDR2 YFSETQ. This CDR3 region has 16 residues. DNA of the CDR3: TGCGCCAGCAGCCCTTCCCCGGGACTCACCACCTACGAGCAGTACTTC. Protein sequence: CASSPSPGLTTYEQYF.

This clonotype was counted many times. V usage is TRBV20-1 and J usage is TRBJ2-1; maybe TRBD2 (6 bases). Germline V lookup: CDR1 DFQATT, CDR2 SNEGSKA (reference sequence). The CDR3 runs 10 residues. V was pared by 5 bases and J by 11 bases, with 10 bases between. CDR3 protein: CSAPGVQQFF. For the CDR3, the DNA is TGCAGTGCTCCGGGAGTACAGCAGTTCTTC.

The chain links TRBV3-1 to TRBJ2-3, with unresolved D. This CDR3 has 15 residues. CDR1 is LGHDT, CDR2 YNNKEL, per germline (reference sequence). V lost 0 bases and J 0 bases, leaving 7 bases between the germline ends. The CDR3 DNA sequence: TGTGCCAGCAGCCAAGATCGTAGGAGCACAGATACGCAGTATTTT. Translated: CASSQDRRSTDTQYF.

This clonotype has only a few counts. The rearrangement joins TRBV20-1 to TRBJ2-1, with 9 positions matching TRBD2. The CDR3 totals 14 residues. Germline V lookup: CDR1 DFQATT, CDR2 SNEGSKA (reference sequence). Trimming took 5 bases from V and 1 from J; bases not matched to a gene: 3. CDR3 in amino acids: CSAWSGRSYNEQFF. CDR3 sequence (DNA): TGCAGTGCTTGGAGCGGGAGGTCCTACAATGAGCAGTTCTTC.

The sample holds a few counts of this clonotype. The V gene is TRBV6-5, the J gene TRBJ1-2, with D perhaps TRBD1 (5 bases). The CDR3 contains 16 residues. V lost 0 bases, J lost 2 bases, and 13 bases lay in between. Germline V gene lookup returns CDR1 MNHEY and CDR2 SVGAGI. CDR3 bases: TGTGCCAGCAGTTACTCGTGGGCCAGGGCGAACTATGGCTACACCTTC. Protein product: CASSYSWARANYGYTF.

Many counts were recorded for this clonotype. This CDR3 reads CASSLGQRGEQFF. CDR3 coding DNA: TGTGCCAGCAGCTTAGGACAGCGGGGTGAGCAGTTCTTC. The J gene is TRBJ2-1, the V gene TRBV7-2; 7 bases line up with TRBD2. The V gene end was trimmed by 1 base and the J gene end by 9 bases; junction bases not matched to a gene: 3. The CDR3 is 13 residues long. In germline, CDR1 is SGHTA, CDR2 FQGNSA.

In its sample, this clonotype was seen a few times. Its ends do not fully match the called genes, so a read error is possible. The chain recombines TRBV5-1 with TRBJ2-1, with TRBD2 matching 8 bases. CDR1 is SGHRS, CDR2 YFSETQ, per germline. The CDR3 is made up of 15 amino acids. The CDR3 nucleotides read TGCGCCAGCAGCCCAGACGGGGGGGCCTATAATGAGCAGTTCTTC. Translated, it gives CASSPDGGAYNEQFF.

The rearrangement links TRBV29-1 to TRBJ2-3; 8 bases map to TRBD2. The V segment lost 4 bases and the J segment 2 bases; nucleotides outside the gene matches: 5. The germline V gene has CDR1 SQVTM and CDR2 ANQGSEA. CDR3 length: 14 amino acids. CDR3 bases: TGCAGCGTTGCGGGAGGGGAGCCCACAGATACGCAGTATTTT. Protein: CSVAGGEPTDTQYF.

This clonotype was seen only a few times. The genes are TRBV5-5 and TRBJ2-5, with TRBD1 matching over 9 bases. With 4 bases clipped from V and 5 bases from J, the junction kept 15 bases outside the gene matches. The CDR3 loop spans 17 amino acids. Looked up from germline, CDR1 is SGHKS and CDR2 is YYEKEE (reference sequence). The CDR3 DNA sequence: TGTGCCAGCAGCCGACAGGGGGGCCACACCACGGTCGAGACCCAGTACTTC. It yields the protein CASSRQGGHTTVETQYF.

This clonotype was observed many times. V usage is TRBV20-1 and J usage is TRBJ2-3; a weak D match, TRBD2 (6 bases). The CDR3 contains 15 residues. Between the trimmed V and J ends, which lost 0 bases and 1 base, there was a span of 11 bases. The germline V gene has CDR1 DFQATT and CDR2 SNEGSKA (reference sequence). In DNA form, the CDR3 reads TGCAGTGCTAGAGACGAGCGGGTAGGCACAGATACGCAGTATTTT. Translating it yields CSARDERVGTDTQYF.

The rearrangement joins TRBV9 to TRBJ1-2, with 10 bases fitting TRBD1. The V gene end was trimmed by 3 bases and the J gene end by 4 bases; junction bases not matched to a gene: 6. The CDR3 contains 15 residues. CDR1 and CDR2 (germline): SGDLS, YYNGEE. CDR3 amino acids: CASSEEGTGVYGYTF. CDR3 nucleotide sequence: TGTGCCAGCAGCGAAGAGGGGACAGGGGTCTATGGCTACACCTTC.

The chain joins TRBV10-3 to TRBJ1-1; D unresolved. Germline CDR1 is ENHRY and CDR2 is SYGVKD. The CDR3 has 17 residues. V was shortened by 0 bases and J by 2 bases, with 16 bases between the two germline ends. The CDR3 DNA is TGTGCCATCAGTGAGTCCAGGCAGGCAGGTTCAAACACTGAAGCTTTCTTT. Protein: CAISESRQAGSNTEAFF.

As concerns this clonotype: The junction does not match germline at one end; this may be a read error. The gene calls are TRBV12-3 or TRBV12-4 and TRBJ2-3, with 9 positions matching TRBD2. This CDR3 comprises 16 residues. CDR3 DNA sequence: TGTGCCAGCACTTTACTAGCGGGCTGGAGCACAGATACGCAGTATTTT. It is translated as CASTLLAGWSTDTQYF.

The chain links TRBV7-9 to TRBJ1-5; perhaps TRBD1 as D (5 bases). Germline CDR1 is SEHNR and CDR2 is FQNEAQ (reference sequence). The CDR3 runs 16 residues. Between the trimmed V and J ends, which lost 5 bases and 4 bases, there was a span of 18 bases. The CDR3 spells CASSGRGDRGNQPQHF. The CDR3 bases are TGTGCCAGCAGCGGGCGGGGGGATCGCGGTAATCAGCCCCAGCATTTT.

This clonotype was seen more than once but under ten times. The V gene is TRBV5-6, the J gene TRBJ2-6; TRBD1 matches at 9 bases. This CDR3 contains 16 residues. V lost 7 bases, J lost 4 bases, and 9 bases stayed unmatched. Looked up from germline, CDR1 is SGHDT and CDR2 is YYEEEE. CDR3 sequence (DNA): TGTGCCAGCGGTAACACAGGGGGCTCAGGGGCCAACGTCCTGACTTTC. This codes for CASGNTGGSGANVLTF.

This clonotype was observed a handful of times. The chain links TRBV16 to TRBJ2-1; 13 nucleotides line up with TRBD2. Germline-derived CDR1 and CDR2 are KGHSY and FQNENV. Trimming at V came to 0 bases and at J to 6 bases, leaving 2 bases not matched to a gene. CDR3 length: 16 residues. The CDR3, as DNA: TGTGCCAGCAGCCAATCCCGACTAGCGGGAGGCAATGAGCAGTTCTTC. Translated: CASSQSRLAGGNEQFF.

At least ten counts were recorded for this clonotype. The DNA for the CDR3 is TGTGCCAGCAGCCAACCGGGCAGGGAGACCCAGTACTTC. Amino acid sequence: CASSQPGRETQYF. This sequence joins TRBV14 and TRBJ2-5; D gene ambiguous. V lost 2 bases to trimming and J lost 5 bases, with 9 bases between them. The CDR3 covers 13 residues. The germline CDR1 and CDR2 sequences are SGHDN and FVKESK.

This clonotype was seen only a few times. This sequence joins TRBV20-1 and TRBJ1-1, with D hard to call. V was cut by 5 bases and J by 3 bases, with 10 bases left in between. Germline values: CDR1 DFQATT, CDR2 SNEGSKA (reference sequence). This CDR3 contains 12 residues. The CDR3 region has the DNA TGCAGTGCTTTCATCGGGGACACTGAAGCTTTCTTT. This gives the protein CSAFIGDTEAFF.

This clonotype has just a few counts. The CDR3 sequence is CSATDFRLGYTF. DNA of the CDR3: TGCAGTGCTACGGACTTTCGTTTGGGCTACACCTTC. The rearrangement joins TRBV20-1 to TRBJ1-2; D gene ambiguous. Looked up from germline, CDR1 is DFQATT and CDR2 is SNEGSKA (reference sequence). V shed 4 bases and J shed 8 bases, with 14 bases lying between them. The CDR3 has 12 amino acids.

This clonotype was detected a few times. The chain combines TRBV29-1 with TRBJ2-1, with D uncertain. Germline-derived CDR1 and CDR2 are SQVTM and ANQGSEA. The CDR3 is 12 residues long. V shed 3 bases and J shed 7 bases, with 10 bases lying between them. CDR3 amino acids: CSVEHERNEQFF. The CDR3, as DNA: TGCAGCGTTGAGCACGAGAGGAATGAGCAGTTCTTC.

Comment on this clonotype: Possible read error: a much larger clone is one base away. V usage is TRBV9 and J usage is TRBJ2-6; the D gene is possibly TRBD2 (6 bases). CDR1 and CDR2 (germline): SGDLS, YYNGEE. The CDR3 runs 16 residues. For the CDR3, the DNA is TGTGCCAGCAGCGCCACCAGGGAGGCTGGGGCCAACGTCCGGACTTTC. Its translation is CASSATREAGANVRTF.

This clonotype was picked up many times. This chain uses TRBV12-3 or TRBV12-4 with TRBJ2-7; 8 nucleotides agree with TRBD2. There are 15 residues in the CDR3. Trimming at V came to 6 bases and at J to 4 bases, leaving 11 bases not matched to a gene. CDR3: CASSPPGGFSYEQYF. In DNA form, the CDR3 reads TGTGCCAGCAGCCCCCCGGGAGGGTTCTCATACGAGCAGTACTTC.

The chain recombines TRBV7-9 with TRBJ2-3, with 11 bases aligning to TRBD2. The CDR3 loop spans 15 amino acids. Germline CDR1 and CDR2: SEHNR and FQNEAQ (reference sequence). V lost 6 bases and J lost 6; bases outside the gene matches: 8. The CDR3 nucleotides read TGTGCCAGCAGGGGGTCCGGGACTAGCGGTGATACGCAGTATTTT. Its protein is CASRGSGTSGDTQYF.

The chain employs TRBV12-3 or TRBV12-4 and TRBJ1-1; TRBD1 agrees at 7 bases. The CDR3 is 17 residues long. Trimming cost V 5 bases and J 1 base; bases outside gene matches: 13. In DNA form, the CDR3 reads TGTGCCAGCAGTGGCCGGGACAGCACCTTTTCGAACACTGAAGCTTTCTTT. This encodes CASSGRDSTFSNTEAFF.

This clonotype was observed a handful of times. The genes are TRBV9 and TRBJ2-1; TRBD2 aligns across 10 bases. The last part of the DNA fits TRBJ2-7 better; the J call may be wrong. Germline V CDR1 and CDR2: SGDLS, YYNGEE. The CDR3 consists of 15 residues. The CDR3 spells CASSVSGRPYNEQYF. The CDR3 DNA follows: TGTGCCAGCAGCGTTAGCGGGAGGCCCTACAATGAGCAGTACTTC.

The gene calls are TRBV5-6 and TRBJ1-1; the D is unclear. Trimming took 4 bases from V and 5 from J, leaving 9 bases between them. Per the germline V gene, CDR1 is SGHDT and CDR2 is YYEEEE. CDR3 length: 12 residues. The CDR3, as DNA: TGTGCCAGCAGCGGACGCTGGACTGAAGCTTTCTTT. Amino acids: CASSGRWTEAFF.

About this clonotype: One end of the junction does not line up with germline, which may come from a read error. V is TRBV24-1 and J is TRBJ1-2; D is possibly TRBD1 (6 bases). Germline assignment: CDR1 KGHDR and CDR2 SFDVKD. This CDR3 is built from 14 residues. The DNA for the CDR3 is TGTGCCTCCAGCGACGCGGGACAAAGTTATGGCTACACCTTC. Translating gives CASSDAGQSYGYTF.

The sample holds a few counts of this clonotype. The CDR3 coding sequence is TGTGCCAGCATCCAACGGACAGGGGATTATCAGCCCCAGCATTTT. This sequence encodes CASIQRTGDYQPQHF. The gene calls are TRBV7-2 and TRBJ1-5; TRBD1 agrees at 9 bases. Germline V gene lookup returns CDR1 SGHTA and CDR2 FQGNSA. The CDR3 runs 15 residues. Germline trimming cut 7 bases from V and 5 bases from J; bases unmatched to any gene: 9.

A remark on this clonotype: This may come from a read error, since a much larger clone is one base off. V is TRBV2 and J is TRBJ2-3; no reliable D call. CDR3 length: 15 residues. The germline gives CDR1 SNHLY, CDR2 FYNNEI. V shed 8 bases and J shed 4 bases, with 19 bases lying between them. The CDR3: CASQKATRFADTQYF. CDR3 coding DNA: TGTGCCAGCCAAAAAGCGACAAGGTTCGCAGATACGCAGTATTTT. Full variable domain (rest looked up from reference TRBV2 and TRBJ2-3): EPEVTQTPSHQVTQMGQEVILRCVPISNHLYFYWYRQILGQKVEFLVSFYNNEISEKSEIFDDQFSVERPDGSNFTLKIRSTKLEDSAMYFCASQKATRFADTQYFGPGTRLTVL.